Listed below are T cell receptor beta chains from one sample, sequenced in a study of Graves' ophthalmopathy and Graves' hyperthyroidism. TCRdb recomputed calls from the multiplex PCR reads with MiXCR, one row per CDR3 protein. Of over 450,000 distinct CDR3 sequences detected, about 15% appear once; the ten largest clones hold 9.5% to 10%. Sequenced material: blood. The receptors derive from a woman in her 30s with Graves' ophthalmopathy. The CDR3 runs from the conserved cysteine through the conserved F or W. D genes are given only for firm matches. A clone size is listed for some rows: how often the clone was seen (once, few, many), or a class if it is expanded.

d_call	j_call	clone_size	v_call	cdr3_aa	cdr3_nt
TRBD1	TRBJ1-5	many	TRBV6-2/TRBV6-3	CASTQGGSGNQPQHF	TGTGCCAGCACCCAGGGGGGGTCCGGCAATCAGCCCCAGCATTTT
NA	TRBJ2-2	few	TRBV30	CAWSVPAGTGELFF	TGTGCCTGGAGTGTGCCCGCGGGCACCGGGGAGCTGTTTTTT
TRBD1	TRBJ1-1	NA	TRBV6-1	CASSGDRGESAFF	TGTGCCAGCAGCGGGGACAGGGGAGAGTCAGCTTTCTTT
NA	TRBJ2-7	many	TRBV7-2	CASSSVPGVLEQYF	TGTGCCAGCAGCTCCGTGCCCGGAGTTCTCGAGCAGTACTTC
TRBD1	TRBJ2-5	many	TRBV5-1	CASSSPWTGEGTQYF	TGCGCCAGCAGCTCCCCCTGGACAGGTGAAGGGACCCAGTACTTC
TRBD1	TRBJ1-3	many	TRBV20-1	CSARQGGGNTIYF	TGCAGTGCTCGACAGGGCGGAGGAAACACCATATATTTT
NA	TRBJ1-1	NA	TRBV12-3/TRBV12-4	CASKAGRMNTEAFF	TGTGCCAGCAAGGCGGGAAGGATGAACACTGAAGCTTTCTTT
NA	TRBJ1-6	many	TRBV12-3/TRBV12-4	CASRTAGRNSPLHF	TGTGCCAGCAGGACGGCAGGGCGAAATTCACCCCTCCACTTT
NA	TRBJ1-6	few	TRBV3-1	CASSQNSGLPVAPLHF	TGTGCCAGCAGCCAAAACTCGGGACTCCCCGTGGCACCCCTCCACTTT
TRBD1	TRBJ2-7	many	TRBV4-1	CASSQATGILYEQYF	TGCGCCAGCAGCCAAGCGACAGGGATTCTCTACGAGCAGTACTTC
NA	TRBJ2-2	NA	TRBV20-1	CSATGSFQTGELFF	TGCAGTGCTACCGGGTCCTTTCAAACCGGGGAGCTGTTTTTT
NA	TRBJ1-2	many	TRBV6-5	CASSYGADGYTF	TGTGCCAGCAGTTACGGGGCAGATGGCTACACCTTC
TRBD2	TRBJ2-2	NA	TRBV4-2	CASSPGLAVGELFF	TGTGCCAGCAGCCCTGGACTAGCCGTCGGGGAGCTGTTTTTT
TRBD2	TRBJ2-5	few	TRBV10-3	CAISESILAGRETQYF	TGTGCCATCAGTGAGTCGATACTAGCGGGAAGAGAGACCCAGTACTTC
NA	TRBJ1-5	few	TRBV19	CASSSSSGTAGNQPQHF	TGTGCCAGTAGCTCTTCTTCCGGGACCGCAGGGAATCAGCCCCAGCATTTT
TRBD1	TRBJ2-7	many	TRBV5-8	CASNLGQVSSYEQYF	TGTGCCAGCAACCTAGGACAGGTGAGCTCCTACGAGCAGTACTTC
NA	TRBJ1-6	many	TRBV30	CAWDRATSNSPLHF	TGTGCCTGGGATAGAGCAACCTCTAATTCACCCCTCCACTTT
NA	TRBJ2-5	many	TRBV18	CASSPVASATGETQYF	TGTGCCAGCTCACCGGTTGCTAGCGCGACGGGAGAGACCCAGTACTTC
NA	TRBJ2-7	few	TRBV27	CASSPGSLSISYEQYF	TGTGCCAGCAGTCCCGGGAGCCTATCAATTTCCTACGAGCAGTACTTC
NA	TRBJ1-6	many	TRBV6-8	CASSSLDSQKHNSPLHF	TGTGCCAGCAGTTCTCTGGACAGTCAGAAACATAATTCACCCCTCCACTTT
NA	TRBJ2-5	many	TRBV24-1	CATSAWTEQETQYF	TGTGCCACCAGTGCTTGGACAGAGCAAGAGACCCAGTACTTC
TRBD1	TRBJ1-2	many	TRBV30	CAWSTGGGTTIRGYTF	TGTGCCTGGAGTACTGGAGGGGGCACCACAATTCGGGGCTACACCTTC
TRBD1	TRBJ1-5	many	TRBV20-1	CSATGQGFFYSNQPQHF	TGCAGTGCTACGGGACAGGGCTTTTTTTATAGCAATCAGCCCCAGCATTTT
NA	TRBJ1-5	NA	TRBV30	CAWSLNRGNQPQHF	TGTGCCTGGAGTCTCAACAGGGGCAATCAGCCCCAGCATTTT
TRBD2	TRBJ2-5	many	TRBV6-2/TRBV6-3	CASRRLAGGQETQYF	TGTGCCAGCAGGAGACTAGCGGGAGGCCAAGAGACCCAGTACTTC
TRBD1	TRBJ1-1	NA	TRBV2	CASSPLGQDNTEAFF	TGTGCCAGCTCACCACTGGGACAGGACAACACTGAAGCTTTCTTT
NA	TRBJ2-7	many	TRBV20-1	CSPSQPSARDEQYF	TGCAGTCCCTCTCAACCGAGCGCACGAGACGAGCAGTACTTC
NA	TRBJ2-7	NA	TRBV12-3/TRBV12-4	CASSLAGRQGPEQYF	TGTGCCAGCAGTTTAGCGGGGCGGCAGGGGCCCGAGCAGTACTTC
NA	TRBJ2-7	many	TRBV11-2	CASSYPPNRQSHSTYEQYF	TGTGCCAGCAGCTACCCCCCGAATAGACAATCTCATTCTACCTACGAGCAGTACTTC
TRBD1	TRBJ2-5	NA	TRBV12-3/TRBV12-4	CASTWGQGQETQYF	TGTGCCAGTACTTGGGGACAGGGGCAAGAGACCCAGTACTTC
TRBD1	TRBJ1-2	many	TRBV6-1	CASSRDRTHGYTF	TGTGCCAGCAGCCGGGACAGGACGCATGGCTACACCTTC
NA	TRBJ2-7	NA	TRBV11-2	CASSSGADPSPYEQYF	TGTGCCAGCAGCTCGGGAGCGGACCCTTCGCCCTACGAGCAGTACTTC
NA	TRBJ1-5	many	TRBV19	CASKGGQLYSNQPQHF	TGTGCCAGTAAGGGCGGGCAGCTTTATAGCAATCAGCCCCAGCATTTT
NA	TRBJ1-1	many	TRBV5-1	CASSLDGQSAFF	TGCGCCAGCAGCTTGGACGGACAGTCGGCTTTCTTT
NA	TRBJ2-3	many	TRBV11-3	CASSLEGTDTQYF	TGTGCCAGCAGCTTAGAGGGCACAGATACGCAGTATTTT
NA	TRBJ1-1	many	TRBV27	CASSFLRSEAFF	TGTGCCAGCAGTTTCCTCAGGAGTGAAGCTTTCTTT
NA	TRBJ1-1	NA	TRBV3-1	CASSQVGGGPLSNTFF	TGTGCCAGCAGCCAAGTGGGTGGGGGGCCACTATCTAATACTTTCTTT
TRBD2	TRBJ2-5	many	TRBV20-1	CSPTGGRIFTETQYF	TGCAGTCCTACTGGCGGGAGAATCTTCACAGAGACCCAGTACTTC
TRBD1	TRBJ1-6	many	TRBV2	CASRTFGQGLGSPLHF	TGTGCCAGCAGGACCTTCGGACAGGGGTTAGGGTCACCCCTCCACTTT
NA	TRBJ1-6	NA	TRBV27	CASSLGFSDNSPLHF	TGTGCCAGCAGTTTAGGGTTTTCAGATAATTCACCCCTCCACTTT
NA	TRBJ1-2	many	TRBV12-3/TRBV12-4	CASSPGYALNPYGYTF	TGTGCCAGCAGCCCAGGTTACGCCCTGAACCCATATGGCTACACCTTC
NA	TRBJ1-2	many	TRBV29-1	CSVVREDGYTF	TGCAGCGTTGTAAGGGAGGATGGCTACACCTTC
TRBD2	TRBJ2-5	once	TRBV7-9	CASSDSGRETQYF	TGTGCCAGCAGCGATAGCGGGAGGGAGACCCAGTACTTC
NA	TRBJ1-2	many	TRBV27	CASSRGWGQDYGYTF	TGTGCCAGCAGTCGGGGTTGGGGGCAGGACTATGGCTACACCTTC
NA	TRBJ2-5	many	TRBV7-9	CASSELIWGTQETQYF	TGTGCCAGCAGCGAACTAATCTGGGGGACCCAAGAGACCCAGTACTTC
TRBD1	TRBJ2-5	many	TRBV29-1	CSVGVDRYQETQYF	TGCAGCGTGGGCGTGGACAGGTACCAAGAGACCCAGTACTTC
TRBD2	TRBJ2-7	many	TRBV27	CASSLSAGLAYEQYF	TGTGCCAGCAGTTTATCGGCTGGACTAGCCTACGAGCAGTACTTC
TRBD1	TRBJ1-6	NA	TRBV6-1	CASTATGRSSPLHF	TGTGCCAGCACCGCGACAGGGCGGAGTTCACCCCTCCACTTT
NA	TRBJ1-2	NA	TRBV30	CAWSPGNYGYTF	TGTGCCTGGAGCCCCGGAAACTATGGCTACACCTTC
NA	TRBJ1-1	NA	TRBV4-1	CASSQPGSGTEAFF	TGCGCCAGCAGCCAACCGGGCTCCGGCACTGAAGCTTTCTTT
NA	TRBJ2-7	many	TRBV28	CASRRLSYEQYF	TGTGCCAGCAGGCGACTCTCCTACGAGCAGTACTTC
NA	TRBJ2-5	NA	TRBV7-9	CASTLDAEETQYF	TGTGCCAGCACCCTAGACGCTGAAGAGACCCAGTACTTC
NA	TRBJ1-3	many	TRBV11-2	CASSLGTRSGNTIYF	TGTGCCAGCAGTTTAGGAACACGCTCTGGAAACACCATATATTTT
TRBD1	TRBJ2-5	many	TRBV7-2	CASRPPGTGTSRSELETQYF	TGTGCCAGCAGACCCCCTGGGACAGGGACTTCTCGGTCAGAGTTGGAGACCCAGTACTTC